The rows below give T cell receptor beta chains drawn from one sample of a study of early T cells in non-severe SARS-CoV-2 infection. TCRdb used MiXCR to reprocess the 5' RACE reads, holding one entry per CDR3 protein. The sample yields about 100,000 distinct CDR3 sequences, 11% seen once. Material for sequencing was whole blood. These receptors all stem from an adult who was a healthcare worker with PCR-confirmed SARS-CoV-2 infection or an uninfected control (not recorded which). Each CDR3 is given with its conserved first and last residue. A D gene is named only where the DNA matches it firmly. Expanded clones are given a class, and other clones once, few, many or no size at all.

V	D	size	J	CDR3	DNA
TRBV7-2	TRBD2	few	TRBJ2-3	CASSLDPSGRPDTQYF	TGTGCCAGCAGCTTAGACCCTAGCGGGAGGCCAGATACGCAGTATTTT
TRBV28	-	-	TRBJ2-3	CASSLWRRNVTDTQYF	TGTGCCAGCAGTTTATGGAGGAGGAATGTAACAGATACGCAGTATTTT
TRBV12-3/TRBV12-4	-	many	TRBJ2-1	CASSFRLTNEQFF	TGTGCCAGCAGTTTTCGGCTGACCAATGAGCAGTTCTTC
TRBV7-9	-	-	TRBJ2-1	CASSPVGGNEQFF	TGTGCCAGCAGCCCCGTGGGGGGCAATGAGCAGTTCTTC
TRBV24-1	TRBD2	few	TRBJ2-6	CATSGPGLAGATGANVLTF	TGTGCCACCAGTGGCCCGGGACTAGCGGGAGCTACCGGGGCCAACGTCCTGACTTTC
TRBV20-1	-	many	TRBJ1-5	CSASATSGNQPQHF	TGCAGTGCTAGTGCCACGTCAGGCAATCAGCCCCAGCATTTT
TRBV9	-	-	TRBJ2-7	CASSVDGEWGIYEQYF	TGTGCCAGCAGCGTAGACGGCGAATGGGGGATATACGAGCAGTACTTC
TRBV15	TRBD2	many	TRBJ2-7	CATKLAGGNEQYF	TGTGCCACGAAACTAGCGGGAGGAAACGAGCAGTACTTC
TRBV6-1	-	many	TRBJ1-5	CASSEGSPREPQHF	TGTGCCAGCAGTGAAGGGTCCCCTAGGGAGCCCCAGCATTTT
TRBV28	-	-	TRBJ2-7	CASSLRVEEQYF	TGTGCCAGCAGTCTGCGGGTAGAGGAGCAGTACTTC
TRBV4-1	-	many	TRBJ2-6	CASSQDRRWTGANVLTF	TGCGCCAGCAGCCAAGACAGACGGTGGACTGGGGCCAACGTCCTGACTTTC
TRBV2	-	few	TRBJ1-5	CASSEAPQLGGQPQHF	TGTGCCAGCAGTGAAGCGCCTCAGCTGGGCGGGCAGCCCCAGCATTTT
TRBV20-1	TRBD2	few	TRBJ2-3	CSASAGAADTQYF	TGCAGTGCTAGTGCGGGAGCTGCAGATACGCAGTATTTT
TRBV29-1	-	once	TRBJ2-3	CSVEYTDTQYF	TGCAGCGTTGAATACACAGATACGCAGTATTTT
TRBV20-1	-	-	TRBJ2-2	CSARRGRSANTGELFF	TGCAGTGCTCGTCGGGGACGAAGCGCGAACACCGGGGAGCTGTTTTTT
TRBV14	-	few	TRBJ2-5	CASSRQGGGETQYF	TGTGCCAGCAGCCGACAGGGAGGAGGGGAGACCCAGTACTTC
TRBV20-1	TRBD1	few	TRBJ1-1	CSAKGQLNTEAFF	TGCAGTGCTAAGGGACAGTTGAACACTGAAGCTTTCTTT
TRBV29-1	-	many	TRBJ2-2	CSVGKGTNTGELFF	TGCAGCGTTGGTAAGGGGACGAACACCGGGGAGCTGTTTTTT
TRBV12-3/TRBV12-4	-	many	TRBJ1-1	CASTHDSGTEAFF	TGTGCCAGCACCCATGACTCGGGAACTGAAGCTTTCTTT
TRBV28	-	few	TRBJ1-5	CASSLGLRNQPQHF	TGTGCCAGCAGTTTGGGTTTGCGCAATCAGCCCCAGCATTTT
TRBV6-1	TRBD2	few	TRBJ2-1	CASNQREANEQFF	TGTGCCAGCAACCAGCGGGAGGCTAATGAGCAGTTCTTC
TRBV11-2	TRBD1	-	TRBJ1-3	CASSSWASLLGQTNTIYF	TGTGCCAGCAGCTCGTGGGCGAGTCTACTGGGACAGACAAACACCATATATTTT
TRBV20-1	TRBD2	many	TRBJ2-5	CSAFYLAGVRQETQYF	TGCAGTGCTTTTTACTTAGCGGGAGTCAGGCAAGAGACCCAGTACTTC
TRBV19	-	many	TRBJ1-2	CASSKDLFYGYTF	TGTGCCAGTAGTAAGGATTTATTCTATGGCTACACCTTC
TRBV5-5	TRBD1	many	TRBJ1-4	CASSLLGQAEKLFF	TGTGCCAGCAGCTTGTTGGGACAGGCGGAAAAACTGTTTTTT
TRBV5-1	TRBD2	many	TRBJ2-3	CASSLARLAGGSTDTQYF	TGCGCCAGCAGCTTGGCAAGGCTAGCGGGAGGGAGCACAGATACGCAGTATTTT
TRBV19	-	few	TRBJ1-5	CASTPEGIQPQHF	TGTGCCAGTACCCCCGAGGGGATTCAGCCCCAGCATTTT
TRBV7-2	TRBD1	-	TRBJ2-7	CASSSTGTGAQYF	TGTGCCAGCAGCTCGACCGGGACAGGGGCGCAGTACTTC
TRBV4-3	-	-	TRBJ2-3	CASSQEPYAAGHTQYF	TGCGCCAGCAGCCAAGAACCCTATGCAGCCGGGCATACGCAGTATTTT
TRBV7-9	-	-	TRBJ2-7	CASSSTRKGYEQYF	TGTGCCAGCAGCTCGACTAGGAAGGGTTACGAGCAGTACTTC
TRBV6-2/TRBV6-3	-	-	TRBJ2-6	CASSGDGSGANVLTF	TGTGCCAGCAGCGGGGACGGCTCTGGGGCCAACGTCCTGACTTTC
TRBV5-5	-	-	TRBJ2-7	CASSLAGRGPIYEQYF	TGTGCCAGCAGCTTGGCGGGCAGGGGCCCGATCTACGAGCAGTACTTC
TRBV2	-	many	TRBJ2-1	CASRALREQFF	TGTGCCAGCAGGGCCTTGAGGGAGCAGTTCTTC
TRBV19	TRBD2	-	TRBJ2-1	CASSNLAGGPEEQFF	TGTGCCAGTAGTAATCTAGCGGGAGGGCCGGAAGAGCAGTTCTTC
TRBV5-1	TRBD2	many	TRBJ2-3	CASSPFSLAGGADTQYF	TGCGCCAGCAGCCCATTTTCTCTAGCGGGAGGGGCAGATACGCAGTATTTT
TRBV20-1	-	few	TRBJ2-5	CSADPRGEETQYF	TGCAGTGCCGACCCAAGAGGGGAGGAGACCCAGTACTTC
TRBV7-6	-	many	TRBJ2-3	CASSLAAEGASTDTQYF	TGTGCCAGCAGCTTAGCGGCGGAGGGGGCTAGCACAGATACGCAGTATTTT
TRBV15	TRBD2	many	TRBJ2-3	CATSSGGTDTQYF	TGTGCCACCTCTAGCGGAGGTACAGATACGCAGTATTTT
TRBV7-7	TRBD1	many	TRBJ2-5	CASSLSQNRGGETQYF	TGTGCCAGCAGCTTAAGTCAAAACAGGGGCGGCGAGACCCAGTACTTC
TRBV27	TRBD2	-	TRBJ2-2	CASSLGGAGELFF	TGTGCCAGCAGTTTAGGGGGGGCCGGGGAGCTGTTTTTT
TRBV5-1	TRBD2	many	TRBJ2-1	CASSLSSGGDEQFF	TGCGCCAGCAGCTTGTCTAGCGGGGGCGATGAGCAGTTCTTC
TRBV20-1	-	many	TRBJ2-7	CSASGVGYEQYF	TGCAGTGCTAGCGGAGTGGGCTACGAGCAGTACTTC
TRBV10-3	-	few	TRBJ2-1	CAISESAWGPNEQFF	TGTGCCATCAGTGAGTCTGCGTGGGGGCCCAATGAGCAGTTCTTC